This T cell receptor beta chain was sequenced during a study of blood T cell repertoires in COVID-19. Study overall: From the United States, Italy and Spain came samples of acute and convalescent COVID-19. PBMCs, B-cell-depleted T cells, or T cells provided the cDNA or gDNA that made up the material.

V lost 3 bases and J 1 base, leaving 13 bases between the germline ends. Germline V gene lookup returns CDR1 SGDLS and CDR2 YYNGEE. The CDR3 consists of 15 residues. Per the original methods: How many nucleated cells were present was estimated from reference gene primer amplification. Using immunoSEQ multiplex PCR, the repertoire was profiled, and TCRdb retains in-frame clones only, with some absent. V and J calls plus clone size are reproduced from that table; the DNA served to infer D and trimming. The sample consists of 65,000 to 90,000 clones, under 95% of them appearing once. This clone was counted between two and nine times.

The sequenced material came from peripheral blood. The sequence derives from a human donor in a cohort sampled during active COVID-19. The genes are TRBV9 and TRBJ1-1; a possible D gene is TRBD1 (6 bases). The CDR3 DNA is TGTGCCAGCAGCGCCCGGGACACACCGAACACTGAAGCTTTCTTT. It is translated as CASSARDTPNTEAFF. The entire variable domain, with the rest obtained from reference TRBV9 and TRBJ1-1, is as follows: DSGVTQTPKHLITATGQRVTLRCSPRSGDLSVYWYQQSLDQGLQFLIQYYNGEERAKGNILERFSAQQFPDLHSELNLSSLELGDSALYFCASSARDTPNTEAFFGQGTRLTVV.